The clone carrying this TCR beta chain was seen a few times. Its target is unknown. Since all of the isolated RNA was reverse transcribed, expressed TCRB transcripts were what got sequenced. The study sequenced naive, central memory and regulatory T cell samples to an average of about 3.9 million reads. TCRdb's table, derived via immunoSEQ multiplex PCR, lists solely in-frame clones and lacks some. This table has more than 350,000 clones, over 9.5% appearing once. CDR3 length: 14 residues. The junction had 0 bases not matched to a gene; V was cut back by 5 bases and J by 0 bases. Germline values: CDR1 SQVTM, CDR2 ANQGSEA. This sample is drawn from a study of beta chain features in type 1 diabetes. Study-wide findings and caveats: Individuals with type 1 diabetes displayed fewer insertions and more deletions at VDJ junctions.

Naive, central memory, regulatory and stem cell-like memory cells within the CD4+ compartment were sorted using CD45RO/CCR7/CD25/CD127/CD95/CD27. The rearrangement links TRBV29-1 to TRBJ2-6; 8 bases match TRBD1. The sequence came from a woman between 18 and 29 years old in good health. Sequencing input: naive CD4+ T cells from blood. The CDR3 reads CSVTGGSGANVLTF. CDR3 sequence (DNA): TGCAGCGTTACAGGGGGCTCTGGGGCCAACGTCCTGACTTTC.